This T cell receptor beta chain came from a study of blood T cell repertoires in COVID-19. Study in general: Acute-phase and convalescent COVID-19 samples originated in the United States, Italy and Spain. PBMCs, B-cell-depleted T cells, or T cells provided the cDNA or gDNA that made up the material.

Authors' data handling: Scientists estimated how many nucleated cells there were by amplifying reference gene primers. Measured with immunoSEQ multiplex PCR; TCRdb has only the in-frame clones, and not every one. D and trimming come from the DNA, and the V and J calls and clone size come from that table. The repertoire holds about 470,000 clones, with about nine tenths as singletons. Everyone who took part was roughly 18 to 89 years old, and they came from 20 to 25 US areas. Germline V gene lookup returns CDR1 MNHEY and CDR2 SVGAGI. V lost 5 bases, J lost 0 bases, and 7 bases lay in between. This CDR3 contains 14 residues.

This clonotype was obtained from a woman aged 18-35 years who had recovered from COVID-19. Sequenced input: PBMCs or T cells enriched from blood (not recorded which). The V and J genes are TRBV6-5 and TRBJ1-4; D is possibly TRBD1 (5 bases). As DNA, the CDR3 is TGTGCCAGCAGTATGACAGCAACTAATGAAAAACTGTTTTTT. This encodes CASSMTATNEKLFF.